A single sample gave rise to the 21 T cell receptor beta chains below, sequenced in a study of technical replicates of blood from a handful of donors. The table came from immunoSEQ multiplex PCR; TCRdb's copy has only in-frame clones and leaves some out. The sample lists 67,000 or so clones, about 95% seen once, with roughly 0.24% in the top ten. The sequenced material came from T cells isolated from PBMCs. These TCRs come from a human donor in good health.

This clone was seen just once. The rearrangement links TRBV6-5 to TRBJ2-1, with D maybe TRBD1 (7 bases). From germline, CDR1 is MNHEY and CDR2 SVGAGI. Trimming left V 5 bases short and J 1 base short, with 9 bases between. The CDR3 consists of 14 residues. The CDR3: CASSPGGSYNEQFF. CDR3 sequence (DNA): TGTGCCAGCAGTCCAGGGGGGTCCTACAATGAGCAGTTCTTC.

The J gene is TRBJ1-1, the V gene TRBV29-1; weak D call: TRBD1 (6 bases). The V end lost 4 bases, the J end lost 4 bases, and 7 bases lay between the germline ends. This CDR3 is 11 amino acids long. Germline-derived CDR1 and CDR2 are SQVTM and ANQGSEA. CDR3 protein: CSVGGLTEAFF. The CDR3 coding sequence is TGCAGCGTTGGGGGGCTCACTGAAGCTTTCTTT.

V usage is TRBV11-2 and J usage is TRBJ1-3, with 9 bases aligning to TRBD1. The ends lost 5 bases at V and 3 bases at J; junction bases unmatched: 14. The CDR3 is 18 residues long. Germline V gene sequence: CDR1 SGHAT, CDR2 FQNNGV. DNA for the CDR3: TGTGCCAGCAGCGCAAACAGGGGGCCTGCTTTGCTTGGAAACACCATATATTTT. Translating gives CASSANRGPALLGNTIYF.

The chain couples TRBV4-2 to TRBJ1-1; 7 bases fit TRBD1. Trimming at V came to 4 bases and at J to 4 bases, leaving 6 bases not matched to a gene. This CDR3 comprises 14 residues. The V gene's germline CDR1 is LGHNA and CDR2 YNFKEQ. The CDR3 DNA is TGTGCCAGCAGCCCTAGGGGGCTAGGCACTGAAGCTTTCTTT. Translation: CASSPRGLGTEAFF.

This clone was seen once. This chain links TRBV6-5 with TRBJ2-5; 8 bases map to TRBD1. V lost 2 bases and J lost 5; bases outside the gene matches: 7. Looked up from germline, CDR1 is MNHEY and CDR2 is SVGAGI. This CDR3 has 15 residues. Written as DNA, the CDR3 is TGTGCCAGCAGTTACACGCGACAGGGGTCCGAGACCCAGTACTTC. Translation: CASSYTRQGSETQYF.

The V and J genes are TRBV5-1 and TRBJ2-2; tentatively, D is TRBD2 (7 bases). V shed 1 base and J shed 4 bases, with 20 bases lying between them. The germline V gene encodes CDR1 SGHRS and CDR2 YFSETQ. This CDR3 contains 18 residues. CDR3 loop: CASSLSPFEGGATGELFF. DNA for the CDR3: TGCGCCAGCAGCTTGAGCCCCTTTGAAGGGGGGGCCACCGGGGAGCTGTTTTTT.

CDR3 loop: CASRDRPTDTQYF. The CDR3 DNA follows: TGTGCCAGCCGGGACAGGCCCACAGATACGCAGTATTTT. The V gene is TRBV28, the J gene TRBJ2-3; 8 nucleotides agree with TRBD1. CDR3 size: 13 residues. With V trimmed by 8 bases and J by 2 bases, 3 bases remained unmatched. Looked up from germline, CDR1 is MDHEN and CDR2 is SYDVKM.

The chain combines TRBV28 with TRBJ2-5; the match to TRBD1 covers 7 bases. The germline CDR1 and CDR2 sequences are MDHEN and SYDVKM. V lost 6 bases and J lost 5; bases outside the gene matches: 12. The CDR3 has 15 residues. DNA of the CDR3: TGTGCCAGCAGGAAAACAGGGGCCTACGGGGAGACCCAGTACTTC. Translating gives CASRKTGAYGETQYF.

In DNA, the CDR3 is TGTGCCAGCTCACCACCTTCCAGGGGGTCTAGCGAGCAGTACTTC. Protein product: CASSPPSRGSSEQYF. V gene TRBV18 combines with J gene TRBJ2-7; 7 bases are shared with TRBD1. Germline CDR1 and CDR2: KGHSH and LQKENI. After removal of 0 bases from V and 6 bases from J, the junction contained 8 bases not matched to a gene. The CDR3 loop spans 15 amino acids. Looking up the rest from reference TRBV18 and TRBJ2-7 gives the full variable domain: NAGVMQNPRHLVRRRGQEARLRCSPMKGHSHVYWYRQLPEEGLKFMVYLQKENIIDESGMPKERFSAEFPKEGPSILRIQQVVRGDSAAYFCASSPPSRGSSEQYFGPGTRLTVT.

A single count supports this clone. The chain has TRBV9 and TRBJ1-1; 8 bases match TRBD1. The CDR3 covers 16 residues. The germline V gene has CDR1 SGDLS and CDR2 YYNGEE. Losses at the gene ends were 0 bases for V and 2 bases for J; bases not matched to a gene: 6. In DNA form, the CDR3 reads TGTGCCAGCAGCGTAGAGCGGGACAGGCCAAACACTGAAGCTTTCTTT. Its translation: CASSVERDRPNTEAFF.

The chain employs TRBV19 and TRBJ2-1, with 7 bases matching TRBD1. Germline lookup yields CDR1 LNHDA and CDR2 SQIVND (reference sequence). The CDR3 is 15 residues long. V trimming: 3 bases; J trimming: 0 bases; junction bases outside the gene matches: 2. CDR3 loop: CASSIGTASYNEQFF. In nucleotides, the CDR3 is TGTGCCAGTAGTATCGGGACAGCCTCCTACAATGAGCAGTTCTTC.

This chain connects TRBV9 to TRBJ2-7; 10 bases fit TRBD1. With V trimmed by 3 bases and J by 3 bases, 9 bases remained unmatched. The CDR3 totals 16 residues. Germline V gene data show CDR1 as SGDLS and CDR2 as YYNGEE. The CDR3 here is CASSAGTGAKFYEQYF. The CDR3 DNA is TGTGCCAGCAGCGCGGGGACAGGGGCCAAATTCTACGAGCAGTACTTC.

This chain connects TRBV9 to TRBJ2-2; 7 bases fit TRBD2. The CDR3 extends over 19 amino acids. Trimming at V came to 4 bases and at J to 0 bases, leaving 15 bases not matched to a gene. Looked up from germline, CDR1 is SGDLS and CDR2 is YYNGEE. CDR3 coding DNA: TGTGCCAGCAGCCCCACGCATGGGAGGGAAAATTCGAACACCGGGGAGCTGTTTTTT. Encoded protein: CASSPTHGRENSNTGELFF.

The chain carries TRBV4-1 and TRBJ2-7; 13 bases match TRBD2. The CDR3 has 18 residues. V lost 0 bases and J lost 6; bases outside the gene matches: 11. Germline values: CDR1 MGHRA, CDR2 YSYEKL. CDR3 nucleotides: TGCGCCAGCAGCCAAGACCTGGGACTAGCGGGGACTGCACGCGAGCAGTACTTC. Translation: CASSQDLGLAGTAREQYF.

The rearrangement links TRBV28 to TRBJ1-1, with 8 bases lining up with TRBD1. The CDR3 covers 15 residues. Germline V CDR1 and CDR2: MDHEN, SYDVKM. J lost 1 base, V lost 2 bases, and 3 bases had no gene match. CDR3: CASSLGGTGNTEAFF. The CDR3 coding sequence is TGTGCCAGCAGTTTAGGGGGGACAGGGAACACTGAAGCTTTCTTT.

V usage is TRBV7-6 and J usage is TRBJ2-1; 10 bases line up with TRBD1. V lost 5 bases to trimming and J lost 4 bases; unmatched junction nucleotides: 5. The CDR3 runs 15 residues. Per germline, CDR1 SGHVS and CDR2 FNYEAQ. The CDR3 sequence is CASSRDRGPYNEQFF. The CDR3 bases are TGTGCCAGCAGCCGTGACAGGGGGCCTTACAATGAGCAGTTCTTC.

CDR3 loop: CASNLGDIQYF. CDR3 in DNA: TGTGCCAGCAATCTAGGGGACATTCAGTACTTC. The rearrangement links TRBV6-1 to TRBJ2-4; tentative D call: TRBD1 (5 bases). V gave up 7 bases and J gave up 8 bases, with 9 bases separating them. The CDR3 totals 11 residues. From germline, CDR1 is MNHNS and CDR2 SASEGT.

The rearrangement links TRBV7-9 to TRBJ2-7, with no clear D. Deletions cut 5 bases from V and 2 bases from J, with 13 bases between. The CDR3 has 14 residues. Germline V gene lookup returns CDR1 SEHNR and CDR2 FQNEAQ (reference sequence). The CDR3: CASSPTLFPYEQYF. The DNA of the CDR3 is TGTGCCAGCAGCCCTACTTTATTCCCCTACGAGCAGTACTTC.

The gene calls are TRBV10-3 and TRBJ1-2, with TRBD1 matching 7 bases. Per germline, CDR1 ENHRY and CDR2 SYGVKD. V gave up 0 bases and J gave up 7 bases; unmatched junction bases: 8. The CDR3 runs to 15 residues. DNA for the CDR3: TGTGCCATCAGTGAGTCAGCAGGGGGAATGGGTGGCTACACCTTC. Amino acids: CAISESAGGMGGYTF.

The chain has TRBV7-9 and TRBJ2-7; the D gene is possibly TRBD1 (6 bases). The V and J ends lost 5 bases and 2 bases respectively, with 13 bases between them. The V gene's germline CDR1 is SEHNR and CDR2 FQNEAQ (reference sequence). This CDR3 region has 14 residues. CDR3 sequence reads: CASSPTGPTYEQYF. CDR3 in DNA: TGTGCCAGCAGCCCGACAGGCCCGACCTACGAGCAGTACTTC. Variable domain in full (rest from reference TRBV7-9 and TRBJ2-7): DTGVSQNPRHKITKRGQNVTFRCDPISEHNRLYWYRQTLGQGPEFLTYFQNEAQLEKSRLLSDRFSAERPKGSFSTLEIQRTEQGDSAMYLCASSPTGPTYEQYFGPGTRLTVT.

This clone was seen only once. The rearrangement joins TRBV9 to TRBJ2-1; 13 bases line up with TRBD2. J lost 4 bases, V lost 4 bases, and 2 bases had no gene match. The CDR3 runs 15 residues. Germline V gives CDR1 SGDLS, CDR2 YYNGEE. CDR3 nucleotide sequence: TGTGCCAGCAGCACTAGCGGGGGGGCTTACAATGAGCAGTTCTTC. Protein: CASSTSGGAYNEQFF. Filled out from reference TRBV9 and TRBJ2-1, the complete variable domain reads DSGVTQTPKHLITATGQRVTLRCSPRSGDLSVYWYQQSLDQGLQFLIQYYNGEERAKGNILERFSAQQFPDLHSELNLSSLELGDSALYFCASSTSGGAYNEQFFGPGTRLTVL.